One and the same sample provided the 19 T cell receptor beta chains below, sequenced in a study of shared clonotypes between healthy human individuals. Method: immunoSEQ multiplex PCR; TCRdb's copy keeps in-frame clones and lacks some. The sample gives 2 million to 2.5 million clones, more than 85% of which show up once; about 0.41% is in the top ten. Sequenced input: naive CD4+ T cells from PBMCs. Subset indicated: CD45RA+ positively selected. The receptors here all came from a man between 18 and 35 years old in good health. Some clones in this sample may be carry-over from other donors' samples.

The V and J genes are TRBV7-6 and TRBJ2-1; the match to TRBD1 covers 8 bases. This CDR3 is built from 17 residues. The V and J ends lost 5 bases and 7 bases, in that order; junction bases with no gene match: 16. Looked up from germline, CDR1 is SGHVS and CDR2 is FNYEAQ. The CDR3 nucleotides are TGTGCCAGCAGCCCGACACTCGGGCAGGGGGCGCGGAATGAGCAGTTCTTC. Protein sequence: CASSPTLGQGARNEQFF.

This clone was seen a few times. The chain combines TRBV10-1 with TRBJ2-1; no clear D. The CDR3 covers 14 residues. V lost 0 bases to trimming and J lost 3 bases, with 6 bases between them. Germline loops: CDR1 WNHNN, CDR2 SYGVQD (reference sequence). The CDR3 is CASSESPGYNEQFF. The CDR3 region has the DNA TGCGCCAGCAGTGAGTCGCCCGGCTACAATGAGCAGTTCTTC.

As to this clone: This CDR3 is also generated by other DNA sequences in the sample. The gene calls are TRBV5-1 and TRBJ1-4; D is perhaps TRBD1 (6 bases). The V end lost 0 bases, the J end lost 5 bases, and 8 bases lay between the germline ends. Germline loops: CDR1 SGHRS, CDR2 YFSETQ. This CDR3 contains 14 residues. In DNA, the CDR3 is TGCGCCAGCAGCTTGGGGACAGCAAATGAAAAACTGTTTTTT. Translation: CASSLGTANEKLFF.

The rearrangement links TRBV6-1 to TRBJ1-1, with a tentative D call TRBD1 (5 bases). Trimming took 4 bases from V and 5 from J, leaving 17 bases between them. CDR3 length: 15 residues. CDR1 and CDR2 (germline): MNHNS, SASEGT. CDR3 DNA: TGTGCCAGCAGTGTCCCCCCGGCGGGGCGTACTGAAGCTTTCTTT. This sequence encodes CASSVPPAGRTEAFF.

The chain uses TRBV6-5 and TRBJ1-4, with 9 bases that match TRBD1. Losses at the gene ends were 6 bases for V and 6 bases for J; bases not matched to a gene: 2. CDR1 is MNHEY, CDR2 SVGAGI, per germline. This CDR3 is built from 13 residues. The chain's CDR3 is CASRTGGDEKLFF. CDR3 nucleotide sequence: TGTGCCAGCAGGACAGGGGGAGATGAAAAACTGTTTTTT.

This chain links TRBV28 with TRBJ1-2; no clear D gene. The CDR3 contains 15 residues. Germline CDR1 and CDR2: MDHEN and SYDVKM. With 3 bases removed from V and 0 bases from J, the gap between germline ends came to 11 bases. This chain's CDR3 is CASSFSARANYGYTF. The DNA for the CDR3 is TGTGCCAGCAGTTTTTCGGCCCGAGCTAACTATGGCTACACCTTC.

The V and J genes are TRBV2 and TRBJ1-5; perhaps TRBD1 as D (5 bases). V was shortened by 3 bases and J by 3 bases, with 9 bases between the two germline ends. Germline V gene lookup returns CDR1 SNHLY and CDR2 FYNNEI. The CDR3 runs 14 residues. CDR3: CASSEGGPNQPQHF. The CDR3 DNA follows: TGTGCCAGCAGTGAGGGGGGTCCCAATCAGCCCCAGCATTTT.

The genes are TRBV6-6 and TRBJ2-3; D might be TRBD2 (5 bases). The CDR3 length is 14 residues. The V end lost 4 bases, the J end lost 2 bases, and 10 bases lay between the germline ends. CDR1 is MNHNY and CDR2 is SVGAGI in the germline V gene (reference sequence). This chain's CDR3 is CASSSLGDTDTQYF. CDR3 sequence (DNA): TGTGCCAGCAGTTCCTTGGGAGACACAGATACGCAGTATTTT.

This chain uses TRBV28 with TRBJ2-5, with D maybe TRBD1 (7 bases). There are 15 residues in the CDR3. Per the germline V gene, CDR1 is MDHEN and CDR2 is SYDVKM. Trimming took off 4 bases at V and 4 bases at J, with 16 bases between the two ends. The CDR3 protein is CASSSGGGRRETQYF. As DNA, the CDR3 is TGTGCCAGCAGTTCAGGAGGGGGCCGGAGAGAGACCCAGTACTTC.

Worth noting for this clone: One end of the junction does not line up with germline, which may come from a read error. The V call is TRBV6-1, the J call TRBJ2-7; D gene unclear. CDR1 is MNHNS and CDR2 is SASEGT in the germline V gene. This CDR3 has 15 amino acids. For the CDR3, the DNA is TGTGCCAGCAGGGAAGTTGGGTTTTATGTCAGCGAGCAGTACTTC. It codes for CASREVGFYVSEQYF.

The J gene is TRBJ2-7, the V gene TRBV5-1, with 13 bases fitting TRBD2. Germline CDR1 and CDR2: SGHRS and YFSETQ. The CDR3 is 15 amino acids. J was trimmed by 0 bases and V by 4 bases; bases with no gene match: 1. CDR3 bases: TGCGCCAGCAGCAGGACTAGCGGGAGCTCCTACGAGCAGTACTTC. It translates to CASSRTSGSSYEQYF. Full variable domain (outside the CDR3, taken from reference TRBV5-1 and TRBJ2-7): KAGVTQTPRYLIKTRGQQVTLSCSPISGHRSVSWYQQTPGQGLQFLFEYFSETQRNKGNFPGRFSGRQFSNSRSEMNVSTLELGDSALYLCASSRTSGSSYEQYFGPGTRLTVT.

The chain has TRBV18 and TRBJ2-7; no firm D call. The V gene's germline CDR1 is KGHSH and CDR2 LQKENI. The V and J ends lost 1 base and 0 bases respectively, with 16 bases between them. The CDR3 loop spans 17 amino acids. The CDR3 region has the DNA TGTGCCAGCTCACCACGGGTAGGGCGATTAAGCTCCTACGAGCAGTACTTC. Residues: CASSPRVGRLSSYEQYF.

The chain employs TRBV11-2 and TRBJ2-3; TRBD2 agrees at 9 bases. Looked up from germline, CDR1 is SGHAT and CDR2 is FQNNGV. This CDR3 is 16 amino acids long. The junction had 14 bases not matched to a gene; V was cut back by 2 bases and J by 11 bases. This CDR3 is CASSLTTSGPGLRQYF. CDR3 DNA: TGTGCCAGCAGCTTAACGACTAGCGGCCCAGGGCTACGGCAGTATTTT.

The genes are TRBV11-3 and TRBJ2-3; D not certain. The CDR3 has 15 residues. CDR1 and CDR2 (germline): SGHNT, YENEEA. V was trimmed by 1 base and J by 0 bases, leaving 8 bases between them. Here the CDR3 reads CASSLGAASTDTQYF. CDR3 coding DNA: TGTGCCAGCAGCTTAGGGGCAGCTAGCACAGATACGCAGTATTTT.

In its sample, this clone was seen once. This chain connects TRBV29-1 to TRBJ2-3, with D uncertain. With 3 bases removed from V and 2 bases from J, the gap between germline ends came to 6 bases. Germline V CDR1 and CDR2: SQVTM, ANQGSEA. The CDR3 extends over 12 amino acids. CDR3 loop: CSVDYFTDTQYF. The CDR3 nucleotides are TGCAGCGTTGACTACTTCACAGATACGCAGTATTTT.

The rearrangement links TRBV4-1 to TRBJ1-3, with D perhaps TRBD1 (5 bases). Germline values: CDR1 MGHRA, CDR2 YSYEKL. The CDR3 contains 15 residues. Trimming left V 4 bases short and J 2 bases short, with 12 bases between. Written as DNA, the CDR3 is TGCGCCAGCAGCCCTCCCGGGACGGCTGGAAACACCATATATTTT. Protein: CASSPPGTAGNTIYF.

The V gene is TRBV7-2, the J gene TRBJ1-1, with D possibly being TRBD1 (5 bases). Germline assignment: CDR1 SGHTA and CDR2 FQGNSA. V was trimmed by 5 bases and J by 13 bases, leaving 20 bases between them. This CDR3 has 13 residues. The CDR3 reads CASSLTGDPGGFF. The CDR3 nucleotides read TGTGCCAGCAGCCTAACGGGGGACCCCGGGGGTTTCTTT.

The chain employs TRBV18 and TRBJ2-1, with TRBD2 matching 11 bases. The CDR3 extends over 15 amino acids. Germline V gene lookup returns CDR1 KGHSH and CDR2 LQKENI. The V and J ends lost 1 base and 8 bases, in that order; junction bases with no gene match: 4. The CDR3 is CASSPQLAGGDEQFF. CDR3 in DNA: TGTGCCAGCTCACCACAGCTAGCGGGAGGCGATGAGCAGTTCTTC.

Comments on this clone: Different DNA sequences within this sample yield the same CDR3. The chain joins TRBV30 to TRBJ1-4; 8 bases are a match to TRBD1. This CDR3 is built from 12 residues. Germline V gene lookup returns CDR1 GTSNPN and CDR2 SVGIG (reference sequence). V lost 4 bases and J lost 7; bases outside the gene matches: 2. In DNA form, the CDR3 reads TGTGCCTGGACTGACAGGGGTGAAAAACTGTTTTTT. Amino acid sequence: CAWTDRGEKLFF.